Listed below are T cell receptor beta chains from one sample, sequenced in a study of PD-1 blockade in classical Hodgkin lymphoma. Produced via immunoSEQ multiplex PCR; TCRdb's table is partial and in-frame only. The table has about 20,000 clones, about 88% seen once. Source: peripheral blood mononuclear cells (PBMCs), taken at baseline. The receptor set was obtained from a human donor with classical Hodgkin lymphoma. Both conserved end residues are part of each CDR3.

CDR3 | J | V
CASSLSGIEAFF | TRBJ1-1 | TRBV7-2
CASSLTSGGSRPTDTQYF | TRBJ2-3 | TRBV7-8
CASSEPRGPILSGELFF | TRBJ2-2 | TRBV7-9
CASSQDRDRELEAFF | TRBJ1-1 | TRBV4-2
CASADTRRPGGWETQYF | TRBJ2-5 | TRBV25-1
CASSGLSNTEAFF | TRBJ1-1 | TRBV5-6
CASSRQGDTDTQYF | TRBJ2-3 | TRBV18
CASSEGTGELFF | TRBJ2-2 | TRBV10-1
CASGPYEQYF | TRBJ2-7 | TRBV27
CASSLEASERTDTQYF | TRBJ2-3 | TRBV28
CASSQELAYGRAYEQYF | TRBJ2-7 | TRBV4-1
CASRRTGDEQFF | TRBJ2-1 | TRBV5-5
CASSLDKGAFYEQYF | TRBJ2-7 | TRBV7-2
CASSRPGVKNIQYF | TRBJ2-4 | TRBV7-2
CATSRDQGSYSNQPQHF | TRBJ1-5 | TRBV15
CASSLPSSGNTIYF | TRBJ1-3 | TRBV11-2
CASSLATGPEAFF | TRBJ1-1 | TRBV13
CASRGWNTEAFF | TRBJ1-1 | TRBV4-3
CASSEGTTTDTQYF | TRBJ2-3 | TRBV2
CASTPTDDGTGELFF | TRBJ2-2 | TRBV6-4
CASSQQPGGVEYF | TRBJ2-7 | TRBV4-3
CSGVLQRRSSGDYEQYF | TRBJ2-7 | TRBV29-1
CAIRSGTVYEQYF | TRBJ2-7 | TRBV10-3
CASSQSLLTGDNTEAFF | TRBJ1-1 | TRBV4-3
CASSVGGLGNSPLHF | TRBJ1-6 | TRBV9
CAALLDRGLNTGELFF | TRBJ2-2 | TRBV10-2
CASVSRGLTGELFF | TRBJ2-2 | TRBV27
CASSRTGFETQYF | TRBJ2-5 | TRBV7-2
CASSYLRGAYQETQYF | TRBJ2-5 | TRBV6-6
CASSHGTGELFF | TRBJ2-2 | TRBV28
CASSPGGGTDTQYF | TRBJ2-3 | TRBV7-6
CASSRLGGRDEQYF | TRBJ2-7 | TRBV18
CASSQRWAGRSGNTIYF | TRBJ1-3 | TRBV4-3
CASTGWGEQYF | TRBJ2-7 | TRBV28
CASSIGDTRQSQHF | TRBJ1-5 | TRBV19
CATSISGGASDTQYF | TRBJ2-3 | TRBV15
CASSLGDPVSNYGYTF | TRBJ1-2 | TRBV9
CASSVGGNYGYTF | TRBJ1-2 | TRBV9
CASTPRQGGTEAFF | TRBJ1-1 | TRBV6-5
CASSLQQIRGETQYF | TRBJ2-5 | TRBV5-4
CASGTRASNEKLFF | TRBJ1-4 | TRBV7-2
CASMFSGRTRYTEAFF | TRBJ1-1 | TRBV19
CASSLRSYNYGYTF | TRBJ1-2 | TRBV5-6
CASRGTSWADTQYF | TRBJ2-3 | TRBV6-6
CASSAGPAYEQYF | TRBJ2-7 | TRBV9
CASRNNEQFF | TRBJ2-1 | TRBV6-6